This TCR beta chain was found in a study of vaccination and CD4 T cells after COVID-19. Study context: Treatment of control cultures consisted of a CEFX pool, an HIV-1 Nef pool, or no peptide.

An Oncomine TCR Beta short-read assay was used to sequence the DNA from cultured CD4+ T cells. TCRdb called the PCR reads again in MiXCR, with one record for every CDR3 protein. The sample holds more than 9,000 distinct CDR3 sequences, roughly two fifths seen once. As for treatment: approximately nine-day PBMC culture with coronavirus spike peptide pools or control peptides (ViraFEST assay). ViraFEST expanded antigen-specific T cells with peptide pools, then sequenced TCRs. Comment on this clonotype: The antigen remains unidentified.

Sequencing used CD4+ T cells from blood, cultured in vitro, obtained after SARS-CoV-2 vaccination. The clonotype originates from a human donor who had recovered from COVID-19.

The CDR3 region is CASRRTGVGGNTIYF. The CDR3 nucleotides are TGTGCCAGCAGGCGGACAGGGGTTGGGGGAAACACCATATATTTT. The V gene is TRBV12-3 or TRBV12-4, the J gene TRBJ1-3, with TRBD1 matching 9 bases. V lost 6 bases and J lost 4; bases outside the gene matches: 7. The CDR3 spans 15 residues.